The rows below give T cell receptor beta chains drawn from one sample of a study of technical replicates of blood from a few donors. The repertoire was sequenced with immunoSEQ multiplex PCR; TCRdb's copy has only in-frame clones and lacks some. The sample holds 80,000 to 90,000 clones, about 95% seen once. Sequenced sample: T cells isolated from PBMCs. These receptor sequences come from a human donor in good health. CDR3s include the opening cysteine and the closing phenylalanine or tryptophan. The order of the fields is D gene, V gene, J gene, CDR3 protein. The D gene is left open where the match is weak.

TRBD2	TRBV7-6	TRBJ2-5	CASSLFQTSGTAETQYF
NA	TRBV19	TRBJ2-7	CASSIQGGYEQYF
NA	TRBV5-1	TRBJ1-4	CASSLWGIRETTNEKLFF
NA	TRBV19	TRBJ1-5	CASSMSGFDNQPQHF
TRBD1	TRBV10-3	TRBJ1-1	CAISGGMTGGNTEAFF
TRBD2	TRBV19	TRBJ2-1	CASSIFRTSGFNEQFF
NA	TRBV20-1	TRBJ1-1	CSAQGVTEAFF
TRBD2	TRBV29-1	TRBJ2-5	CSASGLAGGFQETQYF
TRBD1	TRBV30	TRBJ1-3	CAWSLATGVNTIYF
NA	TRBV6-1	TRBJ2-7	CASSEERAGGSYEQYF
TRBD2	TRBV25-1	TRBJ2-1	CASTGTSGGGSYNEQFF
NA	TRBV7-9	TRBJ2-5	CAILKETQYF
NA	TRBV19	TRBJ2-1	CASSIFGGGFSYNEQFF
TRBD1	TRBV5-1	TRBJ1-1	CASGEGLTGNGFYAEAFF
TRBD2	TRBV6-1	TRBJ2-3	CASTRPGGTDTQYF
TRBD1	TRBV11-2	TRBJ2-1	CASSLRTGANEQFF
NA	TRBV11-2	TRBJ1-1	CASSLAGNTEAFF
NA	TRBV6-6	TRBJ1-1	CASSPGTTQAFF
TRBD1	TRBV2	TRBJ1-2	CASSWTGAGTF
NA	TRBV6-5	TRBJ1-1	CASIDSPVNTEAFF
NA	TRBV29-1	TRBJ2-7	CSVAETRLVYEQYF
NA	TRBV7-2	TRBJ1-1	CASSSYAQDTEAFF
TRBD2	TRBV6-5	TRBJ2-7	CASSSWTSPDGQYF
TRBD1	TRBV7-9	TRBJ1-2	CASSSAGQTKNYGYTF
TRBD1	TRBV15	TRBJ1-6	CATSRAPPGQGNSPLHF
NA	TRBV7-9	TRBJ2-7	CASSLVNYEQYF
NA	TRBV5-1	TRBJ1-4	CASSLGQSRATNEKLFF
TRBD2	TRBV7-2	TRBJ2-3	CASSSPRGGRAIDTQYF
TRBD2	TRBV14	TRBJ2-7	CASSQEGSGHSYEQYF
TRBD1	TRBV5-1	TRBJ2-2	CASSTGTGNTGELFF
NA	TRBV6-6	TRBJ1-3	CASSYSAGPPGNTIYF
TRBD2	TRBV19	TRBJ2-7	CASSKVPAGGPGDEQYF
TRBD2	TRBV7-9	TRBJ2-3	CASSPPGGLDTDTQYF
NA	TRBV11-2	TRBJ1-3	CASSSQAQAGNTIYF
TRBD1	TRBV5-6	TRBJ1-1	CASSLVTGGLAFF
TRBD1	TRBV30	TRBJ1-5	CAWSEDRGYQPQHF
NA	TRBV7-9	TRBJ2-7	CASSPEVEQYF
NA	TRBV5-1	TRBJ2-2	CASSSPREARELFF
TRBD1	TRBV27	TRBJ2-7	CASRVTGTAILNYEQYF
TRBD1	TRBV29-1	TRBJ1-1	CSAGTGGYTEAFF
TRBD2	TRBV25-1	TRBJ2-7	CASSTLLAGASYEQYF
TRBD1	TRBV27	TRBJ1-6	CASSLGNRGPYNSPLHF
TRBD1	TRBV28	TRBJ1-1	CASRLGQGTLF
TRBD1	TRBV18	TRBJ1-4	CASSLDRGHEKLFF
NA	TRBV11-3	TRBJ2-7	CASSLGLRVSDEQYF
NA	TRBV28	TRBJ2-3	CASSLVVRRSDTQYF
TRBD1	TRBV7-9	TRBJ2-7	CASSLEPGGYEDEQYF
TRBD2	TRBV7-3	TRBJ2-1	CASSLLASGVYNEQFF
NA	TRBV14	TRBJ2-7	CASSLGQPVYF
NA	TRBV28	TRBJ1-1	CASSLSFYRYGGTEAFF
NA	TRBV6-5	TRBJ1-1	CASTDSRETEAFF